One sample yielded the 16 T cell receptor beta chains listed below, sequenced in a study of T-cell reconstitution after alpha-beta-depleted transplantation in children. Unique molecular identifiers were incorporated during preparation of the TCRbeta library. From the PCR reads, TCRdb called clonotypes with MiXCR, one entry per CDR3 protein. The table includes a few hundred thousand distinct CDR3 sequences, about 11% detected once. This sample comprised PBMCs from the stem cell graft donor, obtained from the stem cell graft. Source of these receptors: a human donor who donated a stem cell graft to a child with acute myeloid leukemia.

The V gene is TRBV12-3 or TRBV12-4, the J gene TRBJ1-1, with D possibly being TRBD1 (5 bases). Trimming took 6 bases from V and 2 from J, leaving 10 bases between them. CDR3 length equals 13 residues. The CDR3: CASRETGNTEAFF. The CDR3 bases are TGTGCCAGCAGGGAAACAGGAAACACTGAAGCTTTCTTT.

This clonotype was counted only a few times. The CDR3 DNA sequence: TGCAGTGCTAGTCCCGGGACAGGATACACTGAAGCTTTCTTT. Its protein product is CSASPGTGYTEAFF. V usage is TRBV20-1 and J usage is TRBJ1-1, with 8 bases lining up with TRBD1. Germline V gene sequence: CDR1 DFQATT, CDR2 SNEGSKA (reference sequence). Trimming took 3 bases from V and 3 from J; bases not matched to a gene: 6. This CDR3 is built from 14 residues.

This clonotype was observed a handful of times. The chain employs TRBV2 and TRBJ2-3; D possibly corresponds to TRBD2 (6 bases). The CDR3 has 14 residues. The germline V gene has CDR1 SNHLY and CDR2 FYNNEI. Trimming cost V 4 bases and J 2 bases, with 10 bases left between them. In DNA form, the CDR3 reads TGTGCCAGCAGTGGGGGACTGCACACAGATACGCAGTATTTT. It codes for CASSGGLHTDTQYF.

As for this clonotype: This clone may be a read error of a much larger clone one base away. The CDR3 is CANRKVVAGTANTGELFF. In DNA form, the CDR3 reads TGTGCCAACAGAAAAGTCGTGGCGGGGACTGCGAACACCGGGGAGCTGTTTTTT. The V and J genes are TRBV10-3 and TRBJ2-2, with D possibly being TRBD2 (6 bases). The CDR3 sequence is 18 residues long. The V gene's germline CDR1 is ENHRY and CDR2 SYGVKD. V dropped 10 bases and J dropped 0 bases, with 24 bases sitting between them.

The chain combines TRBV4-1 with TRBJ1-5; TRBD1 might be the D (5 bases). This CDR3 has 15 residues. Germline V lookup: CDR1 MGHRA, CDR2 YSYEKL. V lost 1 base to trimming and J lost 5 bases, with 12 bases between them. CDR3 coding DNA: TGCGCCAGCAGCCAAGCGCCGACAGAAGATCAGCCCCAGCATTTT. Protein product: CASSQAPTEDQPQHF.

This clonotype showed up many times. This CDR3 is CSARASGSAKTYEQYF. CDR3 DNA: TGCAGTGCTAGAGCCAGCGGGAGTGCGAAAACCTACGAGCAGTACTTC. The chain recombines TRBV20-1 with TRBJ2-7; 8 nucleotides agree with TRBD2. The CDR3 is 16 residues long. The trim removed 1 base at V and 2 bases at J, leaving 10 bases unmatched. Germline-derived CDR1 and CDR2 are DFQATT and SNEGSKA (reference sequence).

The V gene is TRBV6-2 or TRBV6-3, the J gene TRBJ2-1, with TRBD2 as a possible D gene (6 bases). The CDR3 is made up of 16 amino acids. The V gene's germline CDR1 is MNHEY and CDR2 SVGEGT. Trimming removed 4 bases at V and 7 bases at J, with 20 bases between. In nucleotides, the CDR3 is TGTGCCAGCAGTTTCCGCTCATTACTTGGGGGGAATGAGCAGTTCTTC. Translated, it gives CASSFRSLLGGNEQFF.

The J gene is TRBJ1-6, the V gene TRBV10-3, with 7 bases fitting TRBD1. The CDR3 spans 14 residues. Germline loops: CDR1 ENHRY, CDR2 SYGVKD. The V segment lost 3 bases and the J segment 8 bases; nucleotides outside the gene matches: 4. Written as DNA, the CDR3 is TGTGCCATCAGTGAAAGGGGGCAGGATTCACCCCTCCACTTT. It specifies CAISERGQDSPLHF.

The sample holds a few counts of this clonotype. The rearrangement joins TRBV29-1 to TRBJ2-1, with 12 bases aligning to TRBD2. CDR1 is SQVTM, CDR2 ANQGSEA, per germline. V was clipped by 4 bases and J by 14 bases; unmatched bases: 12. The CDR3 is 14 amino acids. In DNA form, the CDR3 reads TGCAGCGTTGGAAGACTAGCGGGAGCCGAGGTTAAGTTCTTC. Its protein is CSVGRLAGAEVKFF.

This clonotype was found many times. V and J are TRBV20-1 and TRBJ1-2, with D tentatively TRBD1 (6 bases). The CDR3 has 16 amino acids. V gave up 0 bases and J gave up 5 bases, with 19 bases separating them. CDR1 is DFQATT and CDR2 is SNEGSKA in the germline V gene (reference sequence). CDR3 nucleotide sequence: TGCAGTGCTAGAGATTTTTCCCGGGGGCCCCAATATGGCTACACCTTC. Translated, it gives CSARDFSRGPQYGYTF.

The CDR3 protein is CASSQLLAGGRETQYF. The CDR3 DNA reads as TGCGCCAGCAGCCAACTACTAGCGGGGGGGCGGGAGACCCAGTACTTC. The chain joins TRBV4-1 to TRBJ2-5; 13 positions match TRBD2. This CDR3 has 16 amino acids. Germline V lookup: CDR1 MGHRA, CDR2 YSYEKL. The V and J ends lost 2 bases and 5 bases, in that order; junction bases with no gene match: 5.

The chain recombines TRBV21-1 with TRBJ1-4. TRBV21-1 has pseudogene status. The length of the CDR3 is 9 residues. The CDR3 coding sequence is TGTGCCGGCGGCGAAAAACTGTTTTTT. Translating it yields CAGGEKLFF.

The V call is TRBV12-3 or TRBV12-4, the J call TRBJ2-3; a possible D gene is TRBD2 (6 bases). Deletions cut 6 bases from V and 5 bases from J, with 15 bases between. This CDR3 comprises 14 residues. The CDR3 here is CASRRTTSGDTQYF. The CDR3 DNA is TGTGCCAGCAGGAGGACTACCTCGGGAGATACGCAGTATTTT.

This clonotype was counted only a few times. The chain is built from TRBV20-1 and TRBJ2-3; TRBD1 is a possible D gene (6 bases). With 5 bases removed from V and 2 bases from J, the gap between germline ends came to 11 bases. This CDR3 region has 13 residues. CDR1 and CDR2 from the germline V gene are DFQATT and SNEGSKA (reference sequence). CDR3 residues: CSAVGGSTDTQYF. CDR3 sequence (DNA): TGCAGTGCTGTAGGGGGTTCCACAGATACGCAGTATTTT.

This clonotype has only one observation. This rearrangement joins TRBV6-2 or TRBV6-3 to TRBJ1-2, with 7 bases fitting TRBD1. V trimming: 10 bases; J trimming: 1 base; junction bases outside the gene matches: 6. Germline lookup yields CDR1 MNHEY and CDR2 SVGEGT. This CDR3 region has 13 residues. CDR3 DNA sequence: TGTGCCATCCAGACAGGGATTAACTATGGCTACACCTTC. Protein sequence: CAIQTGINYGYTF.

This clonotype was seen only a few times. The chain links TRBV5-1 to TRBJ2-1, with 9 bases that match TRBD2. This CDR3 comprises 15 residues. J gave up 4 bases and V 2 bases, and 4 bases lay outside the gene matches. In germline, CDR1 is SGHRS, CDR2 YFSETQ. CDR3 residues: CASSFVAGAYNEQFF. CDR3 nucleotides: TGCGCCAGCAGCTTTGTAGCGGGAGCATACAATGAGCAGTTCTTC.